A selection of T cell receptor beta chains follows, all from one sample in a study of T cell repertoires in aging, cancer and after chemotherapy. TCRdb redid the calling of the multiplex PCR reads with MiXCR, one entry per CDR3 protein. The table has 2,900 or so distinct CDR3 sequences, roughly 50% seen once. Sequenced material: blood. These receptors originate from a human donor with a blood cancer. The CDR3 runs from the conserved cysteine through the conserved F or W. D genes are given only for firm matches. Size values are once, few and many counts, or a class for expanded clones, and some rows have none.

j_call: TRBJ2-3
v_call: TRBV24-1
clone_size: NA
d_call: TRBD1
cdr3_aa: CATSDPSRDRGTDTQYF
cdr3_nt: TGTGCCACCAGTGATCCTTCCCGGGACAGGGGCACAGATACGCAGTATTTT

j_call: TRBJ2-5
v_call: TRBV5-6
clone_size: few
d_call: NA
cdr3_aa: CASSLGAGEETQYF
cdr3_nt: TGTGCCAGCAGCTTGGGGGCAGGGGAAGAGACCCAGTACTTC

j_call: TRBJ2-7
v_call: TRBV19
clone_size: few
d_call: NA
cdr3_aa: CASSTAGNSYEQYF
cdr3_nt: TGTGCCAGTAGTACGGCGGGTAACTCCTACGAGCAGTACTTC

j_call: TRBJ2-2
v_call: TRBV27
clone_size: NA
d_call: NA
cdr3_aa: CASSFNTGELFF
cdr3_nt: TGTGCCAGCAGTTTCAACACCGGGGAGCTGTTTTTT

j_call: TRBJ1-3
v_call: TRBV29-1
clone_size: NA
d_call: NA
cdr3_aa: CSVAGVSGNTIYF
cdr3_nt: TGCAGCGTTGCCGGGGTCTCTGGAAACACCATATATTTT

j_call: TRBJ2-2
v_call: TRBV29-1
clone_size: NA
d_call: NA
cdr3_aa: CSEGAGELFF
cdr3_nt: TGCAGCGAAGGGGCCGGGGAGCTGTTTTTT

j_call: TRBJ1-2
v_call: TRBV9
clone_size: NA
d_call: NA
cdr3_aa: CASSVEAGSDGYTF
cdr3_nt: TGTGCCAGCAGCGTAGAGGCAGGGTCCGATGGCTACACCTTC

j_call: TRBJ2-7
v_call: TRBV18
clone_size: NA
d_call: TRBD1
cdr3_aa: CASSPTGSASGGFHEQYF
cdr3_nt: TGTGCCAGCTCACCGACAGGGTCGGCAAGCGGAGGTTTCCACGAGCAGTACTTC

j_call: TRBJ2-7
v_call: TRBV15
clone_size: NA
d_call: NA
cdr3_aa: CATSRVGSSYEQYF
cdr3_nt: TGTGCCACCAGCAGGGTAGGGAGTTCCTACGAGCAGTACTTC

j_call: TRBJ2-7
v_call: TRBV30
clone_size: NA
d_call: NA
cdr3_aa: CAWSPTSYEQYF
cdr3_nt: TGTGCCTGGAGTCCGACGAGCTACGAGCAGTACTTC

j_call: TRBJ1-2
v_call: TRBV5-4
clone_size: NA
d_call: TRBD1
cdr3_aa: CASSALTGDYGYTF
cdr3_nt: TGTGCCAGCAGCGCGTTGACAGGGGACTATGGCTACACCTTC

j_call: TRBJ2-7
v_call: TRBV6-5
clone_size: NA
d_call: NA
cdr3_aa: CASRGGRTGEQYF
cdr3_nt: TGTGCCAGCAGAGGGGGGAGAACGGGCGAGCAGTACTTC

j_call: TRBJ1-2
v_call: TRBV5-4
clone_size: NA
d_call: NA
cdr3_aa: CASSAEGANYGYTF
cdr3_nt: TGTGCCAGCAGCGCAGAAGGAGCTAACTATGGCTACACCTTC

j_call: TRBJ1-2
v_call: TRBV6-5
clone_size: NA
d_call: NA
cdr3_aa: CASSYLGVYGYTF
cdr3_nt: TGTGCCAGCAGTTACTTAGGGGTCTATGGCTACACCTTC

j_call: TRBJ2-1
v_call: TRBV5-5
clone_size: few
d_call: TRBD1
cdr3_aa: CASSTGDRGRNEQFF
cdr3_nt: TGTGCCAGCAGCACAGGGGACAGAGGGCGCAATGAGCAGTTCTTC

j_call: TRBJ1-6
v_call: TRBV5-4
clone_size: NA
d_call: TRBD1
cdr3_aa: CASSPRGQPNNSPLHF
cdr3_nt: TGTGCCAGCAGCCCAAGGGGGCAGCCAAATAATTCACCCCTCCACTTT

j_call: TRBJ1-1
v_call: TRBV29-1
clone_size: NA
d_call: NA
cdr3_aa: CSVGRNTEAFF
cdr3_nt: TGCAGCGTGGGACGGAACACTGAAGCTTTCTTT

j_call: TRBJ1-2
v_call: TRBV5-6
clone_size: NA
d_call: NA
cdr3_aa: CASSETGDYTF
cdr3_nt: TGTGCCAGCAGCGAGACCGGGGACTACACCTTC

j_call: TRBJ2-1
v_call: TRBV7-2
clone_size: NA
d_call: TRBD1
cdr3_aa: CASSQESLTGEQFF
cdr3_nt: TGTGCCAGCAGCCAAGAGTCGCTGACAGGGGAGCAGTTCTTC

j_call: TRBJ1-4
v_call: TRBV5-5
clone_size: NA
d_call: NA
cdr3_aa: CASSSRGATNEKLFF
cdr3_nt: TGTGCCAGCAGCTCACGGGGTGCAACTAATGAAAAACTGTTTTTT

j_call: TRBJ2-3
v_call: TRBV5-6
clone_size: few
d_call: NA
cdr3_aa: CASSESSDTQYF
cdr3_nt: TGTGCCAGCAGCGAATCGTCAGATACGCAGTATTTT

j_call: TRBJ2-3
v_call: TRBV5-6
clone_size: NA
d_call: TRBD2
cdr3_aa: CASSLFAGGQADTQYF
cdr3_nt: TGTGCCAGCAGCTTGTTCGCGGGGGGGCAAGCAGATACGCAGTATTTT

j_call: TRBJ1-1
v_call: TRBV5-6
clone_size: NA
d_call: TRBD1
cdr3_aa: CASSWDRGGTEAFF
cdr3_nt: TGTGCCAGCAGCTGGGACAGGGGAGGCACTGAAGCTTTCTTT

j_call: TRBJ2-3
v_call: TRBV24-1
clone_size: NA
d_call: NA
cdr3_aa: CATSDYLDTQYF
cdr3_nt: TGTGCCACCAGTGATTATCTGGATACGCAGTATTTT

j_call: TRBJ2-2
v_call: TRBV29-1
clone_size: large
d_call: TRBD1
cdr3_aa: CSVEDPGGLSNTGELFF
cdr3_nt: TGCAGCGTTGAAGATCCAGGGGGATTATCGAACACCGGGGAGCTGTTTTTT

j_call: TRBJ2-3
v_call: TRBV7-6
clone_size: NA
d_call: NA
cdr3_aa: CASSLANTDTQYF
cdr3_nt: TGTGCCAGCAGCTTAGCGAACACAGATACGCAGTATTTT

j_call: TRBJ1-6
v_call: TRBV5-5
clone_size: once
d_call: TRBD1
cdr3_aa: CASSSIRDRAYNSPLHF
cdr3_nt: TGTGCCAGCAGCTCGATCCGGGACAGGGCCTATAATTCACCCCTCCACTTT

j_call: TRBJ1-1
v_call: TRBV13
clone_size: NA
d_call: TRBD1
cdr3_aa: CASSLDRTLNTEAFF
cdr3_nt: TGTGCCAGCAGCCTGGACAGGACCTTGAACACTGAAGCTTTCTTT

j_call: TRBJ2-3
v_call: TRBV12-3/TRBV12-4
clone_size: NA
d_call: NA
cdr3_aa: CASSLEGGLADTQYF
cdr3_nt: TGTGCCAGCAGCTTGGAGGGGGGCCTCGCAGATACGCAGTATTTT

j_call: TRBJ2-3
v_call: TRBV30
clone_size: few
d_call: TRBD1
cdr3_aa: CAWGATGGADTQYF
cdr3_nt: TGTGCCTGGGGGGCGACAGGGGGGGCAGATACGCAGTATTTT

j_call: TRBJ1-2
v_call: TRBV21-1
clone_size: NA
d_call: NA
cdr3_aa: CASSKRSTNYGYTF
cdr3_nt: TGTGCCAGCAGCAAAAGGAGTACTAACTATGGCTACACCTTC

j_call: TRBJ1-2
v_call: TRBV24-1
clone_size: few
d_call: TRBD1
cdr3_aa: CATSAPTGGLDYGYTF
cdr3_nt: TGTGCCACCAGTGCCCCGACAGGGGGCCTAGACTATGGCTACACCTTC

j_call: TRBJ1-4
v_call: TRBV19
clone_size: NA
d_call: NA
cdr3_aa: CASRAPGNNEKLFF
cdr3_nt: TGTGCCAGTAGGGCGCCAGGGAATAATGAAAAACTGTTTTTT